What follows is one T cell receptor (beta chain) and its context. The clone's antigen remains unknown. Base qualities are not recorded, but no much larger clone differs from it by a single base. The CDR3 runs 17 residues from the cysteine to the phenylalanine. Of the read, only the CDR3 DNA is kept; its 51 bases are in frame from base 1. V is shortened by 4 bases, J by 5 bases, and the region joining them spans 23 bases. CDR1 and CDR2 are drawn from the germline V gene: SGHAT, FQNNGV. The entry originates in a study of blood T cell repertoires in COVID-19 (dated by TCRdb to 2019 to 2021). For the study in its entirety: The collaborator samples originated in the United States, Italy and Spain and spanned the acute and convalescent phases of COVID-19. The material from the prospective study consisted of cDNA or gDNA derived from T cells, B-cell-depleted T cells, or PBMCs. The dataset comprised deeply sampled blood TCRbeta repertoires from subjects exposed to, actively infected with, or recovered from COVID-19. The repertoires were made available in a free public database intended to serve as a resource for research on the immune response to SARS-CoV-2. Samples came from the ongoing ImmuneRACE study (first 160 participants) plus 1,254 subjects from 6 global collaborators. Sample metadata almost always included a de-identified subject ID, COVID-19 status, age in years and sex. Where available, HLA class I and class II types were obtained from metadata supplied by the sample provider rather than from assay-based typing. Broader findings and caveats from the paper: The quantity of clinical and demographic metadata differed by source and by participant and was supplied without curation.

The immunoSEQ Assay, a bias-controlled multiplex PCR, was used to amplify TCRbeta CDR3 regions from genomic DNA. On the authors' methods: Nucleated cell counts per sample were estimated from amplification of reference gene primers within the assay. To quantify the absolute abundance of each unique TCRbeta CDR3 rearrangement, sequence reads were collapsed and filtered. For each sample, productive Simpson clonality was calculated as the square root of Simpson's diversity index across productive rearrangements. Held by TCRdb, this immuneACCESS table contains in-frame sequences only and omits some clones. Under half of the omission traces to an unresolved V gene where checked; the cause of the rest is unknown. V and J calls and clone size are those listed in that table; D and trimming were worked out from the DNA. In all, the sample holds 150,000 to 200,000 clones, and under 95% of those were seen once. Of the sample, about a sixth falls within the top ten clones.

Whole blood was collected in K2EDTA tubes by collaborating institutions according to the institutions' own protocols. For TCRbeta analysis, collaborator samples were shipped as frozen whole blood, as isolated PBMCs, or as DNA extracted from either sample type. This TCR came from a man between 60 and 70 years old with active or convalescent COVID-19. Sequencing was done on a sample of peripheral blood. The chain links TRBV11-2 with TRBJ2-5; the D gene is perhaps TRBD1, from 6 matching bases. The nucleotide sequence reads TGTGCCAGCAGCTCGACAGGAGGCATGGGCAACGTGGAGACCCAGTACTTC. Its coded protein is CASSSTGGMGNVETQYF.